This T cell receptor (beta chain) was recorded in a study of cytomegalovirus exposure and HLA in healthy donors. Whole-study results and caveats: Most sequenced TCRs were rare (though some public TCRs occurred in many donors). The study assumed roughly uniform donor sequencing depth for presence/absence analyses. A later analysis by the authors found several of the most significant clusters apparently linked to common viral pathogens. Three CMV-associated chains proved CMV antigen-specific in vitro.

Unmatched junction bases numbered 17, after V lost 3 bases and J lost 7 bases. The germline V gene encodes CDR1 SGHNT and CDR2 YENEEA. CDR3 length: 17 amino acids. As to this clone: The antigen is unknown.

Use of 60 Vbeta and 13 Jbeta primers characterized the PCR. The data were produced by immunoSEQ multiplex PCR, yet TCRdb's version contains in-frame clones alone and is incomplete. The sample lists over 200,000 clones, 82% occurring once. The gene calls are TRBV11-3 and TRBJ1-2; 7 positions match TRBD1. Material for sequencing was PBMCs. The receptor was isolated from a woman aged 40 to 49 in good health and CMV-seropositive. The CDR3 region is CASSFFRRTGSPPGYTF. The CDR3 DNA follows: TGTGCCAGCAGCTTTTTTCGCAGGACAGGCTCACCTCCTGGCTACACCTTC.